The text below deals with one T cell receptor beta chain. The data derive from a study of control samples from healthy donors and cancer patients. Clones were sequenced by immunoSEQ multiplex PCR, and TCRdb holds only the in-frame ones, with some missing. The sample lists tens of thousands of clones, around 90% occurring once. The clonotype originates from a woman aged 55-70 years in good health. Input material: blood.

The CDR3 region has the DNA TGTGCCAGCAGCTTAGTCAGGGAGGGGGGCTATGGCTACACCTTC. This codes for CASSLVREGGYGYTF. The V and J genes are TRBV7-8 and TRBJ1-2; possibly TRBD1 for D (6 bases). The germline V and J ends were trimmed by 1 base and 4 bases, with 13 bases remaining between them. CDR1 SGHVS and CDR2 FQNEAQ come from the germline V gene. The CDR3 is made up of 15 amino acids.